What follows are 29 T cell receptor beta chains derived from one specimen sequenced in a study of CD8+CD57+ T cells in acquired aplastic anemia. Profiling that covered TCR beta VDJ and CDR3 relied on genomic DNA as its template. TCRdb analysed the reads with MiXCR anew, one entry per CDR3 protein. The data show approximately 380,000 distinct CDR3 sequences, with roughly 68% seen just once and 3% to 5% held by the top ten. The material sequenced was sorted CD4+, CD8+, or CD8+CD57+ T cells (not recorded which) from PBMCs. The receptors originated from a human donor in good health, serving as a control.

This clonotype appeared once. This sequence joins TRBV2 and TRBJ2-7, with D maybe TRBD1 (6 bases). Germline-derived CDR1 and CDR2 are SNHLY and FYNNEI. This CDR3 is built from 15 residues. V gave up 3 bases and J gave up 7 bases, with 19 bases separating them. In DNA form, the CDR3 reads TGTGCCAGCAGTGAGCCAGGGGTACAGTACAATGAGCAGTACTTC. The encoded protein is CASSEPGVQYNEQYF.

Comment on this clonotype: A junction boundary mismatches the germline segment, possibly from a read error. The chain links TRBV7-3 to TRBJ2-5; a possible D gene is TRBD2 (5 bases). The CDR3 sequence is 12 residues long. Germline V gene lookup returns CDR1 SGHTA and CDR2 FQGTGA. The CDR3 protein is CASSLGRATEYF. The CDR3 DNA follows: TGTGCCAGCAGCTTAGGGAGAGCGACCGAGTACTTC.

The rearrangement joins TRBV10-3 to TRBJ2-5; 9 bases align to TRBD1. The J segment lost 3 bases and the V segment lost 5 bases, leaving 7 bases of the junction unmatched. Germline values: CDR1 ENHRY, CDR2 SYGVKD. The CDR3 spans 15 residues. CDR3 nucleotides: TGTGCCATCAGTTCGTCGGGACAGGGAAAAGAGACCCAGTACTTC. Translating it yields CAISSSGQGKETQYF.

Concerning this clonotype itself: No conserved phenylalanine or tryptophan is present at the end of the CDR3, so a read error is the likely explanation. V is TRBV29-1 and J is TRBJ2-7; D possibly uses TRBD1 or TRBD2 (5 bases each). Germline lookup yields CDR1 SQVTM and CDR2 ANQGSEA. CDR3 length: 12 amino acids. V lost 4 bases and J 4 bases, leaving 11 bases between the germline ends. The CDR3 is CSVGGVSYEQYI. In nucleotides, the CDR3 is TGCAGCGTTGGAGGGGTCAGTTACGAGCAGTACATC.

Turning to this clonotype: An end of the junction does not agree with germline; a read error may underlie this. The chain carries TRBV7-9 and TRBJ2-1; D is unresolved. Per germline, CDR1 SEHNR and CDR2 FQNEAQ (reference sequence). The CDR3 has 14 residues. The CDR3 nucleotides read TGTGCCAGCAGCCCAGGCGGCGGATTCAATGAGCAGATCTTC. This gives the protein CASSPGGGFNEQIF.

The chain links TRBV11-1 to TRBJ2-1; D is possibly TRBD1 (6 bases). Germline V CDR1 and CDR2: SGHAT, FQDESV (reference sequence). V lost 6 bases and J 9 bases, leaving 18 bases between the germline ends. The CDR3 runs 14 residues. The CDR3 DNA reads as TGTGCCAGCAGTTACGTCAGGGGATTGGGTGAGCAGTTCTTC. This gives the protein CASSYVRGLGEQFF.

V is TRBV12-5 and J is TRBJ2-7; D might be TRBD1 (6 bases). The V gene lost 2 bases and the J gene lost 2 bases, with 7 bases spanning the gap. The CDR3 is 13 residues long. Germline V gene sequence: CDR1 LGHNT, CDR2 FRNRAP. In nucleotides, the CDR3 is TGTGCTAGTGGTTTGACAGGGACCTACGAGCAGTACTTC. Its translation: CASGLTGTYEQYF.

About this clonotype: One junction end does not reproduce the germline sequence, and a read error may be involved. The CDR3 nucleotides read TGTGCCAGCAGCCTAACCCCGAGATTAGGGGCTAACTATTTT. Its translation: CASSLTPRLGANYF. The rearrangement links TRBV7-9 to TRBJ1-5, with D possibly matching TRBD1 (5 bases). The CDR3 sequence is 14 residues long. Per germline, CDR1 SEHNR and CDR2 FQNEAQ (reference sequence).

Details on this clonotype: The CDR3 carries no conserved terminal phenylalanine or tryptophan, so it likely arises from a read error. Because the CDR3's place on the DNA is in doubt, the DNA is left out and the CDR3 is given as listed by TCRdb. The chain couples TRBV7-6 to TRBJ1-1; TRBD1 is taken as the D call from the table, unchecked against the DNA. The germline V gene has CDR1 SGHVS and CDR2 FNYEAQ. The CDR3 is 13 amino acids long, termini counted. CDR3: CASSLPERGFTPS.

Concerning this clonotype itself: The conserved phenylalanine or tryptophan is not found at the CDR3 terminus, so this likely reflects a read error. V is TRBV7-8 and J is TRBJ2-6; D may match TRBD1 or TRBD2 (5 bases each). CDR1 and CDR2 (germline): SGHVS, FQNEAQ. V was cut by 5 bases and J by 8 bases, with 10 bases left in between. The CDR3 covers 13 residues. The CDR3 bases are TGTGCCAGCAGCAAACGGGGCACCAACGTCCTGACTGTA. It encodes CASSKRGTNVLTV.

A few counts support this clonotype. For the CDR3, the DNA is TGTGCCTGGAGCCCGTTCGGAAGGGGAGGCTACACCTTC. Translated, it gives CAWSPFGRGGYTF. The chain carries TRBV30 and TRBJ1-2, with a tentative D call TRBD1 (5 bases). Trimming took 3 bases from V and 8 from J, leaving 16 bases between them. CDR1 GTSNPN and CDR2 SVGIG come from the germline V gene (reference sequence). The CDR3 covers 13 residues.

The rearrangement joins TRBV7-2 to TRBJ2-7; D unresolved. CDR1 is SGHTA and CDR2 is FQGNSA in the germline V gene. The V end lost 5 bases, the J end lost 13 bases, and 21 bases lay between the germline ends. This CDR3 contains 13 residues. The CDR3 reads CASSRTPPYEYYF. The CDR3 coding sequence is TGTGCCAGCAGCCGGACCCCTCCCTACGAGTACTACTTC.

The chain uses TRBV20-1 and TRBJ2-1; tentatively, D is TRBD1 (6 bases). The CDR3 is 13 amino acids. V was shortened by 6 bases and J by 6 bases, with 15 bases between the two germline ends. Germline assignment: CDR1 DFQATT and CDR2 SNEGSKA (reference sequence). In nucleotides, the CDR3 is TGCAGTGCAGAACAGGGATTGGTCAATGAGCAGTTCTTC. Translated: CSAEQGLVNEQFF.

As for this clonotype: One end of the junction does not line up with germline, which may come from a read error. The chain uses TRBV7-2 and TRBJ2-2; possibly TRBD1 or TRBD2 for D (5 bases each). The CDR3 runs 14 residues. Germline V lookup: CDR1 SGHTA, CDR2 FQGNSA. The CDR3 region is CASSLAGPGGYELF. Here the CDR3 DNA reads TGTGCCAGCAGCTTAGCGGGACCGGGCGGCTACGAGCTTTTT.

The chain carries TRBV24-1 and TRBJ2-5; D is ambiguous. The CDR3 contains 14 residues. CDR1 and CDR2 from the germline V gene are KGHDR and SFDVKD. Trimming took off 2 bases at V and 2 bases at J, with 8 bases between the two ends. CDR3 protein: CATSDWAAQETQYF. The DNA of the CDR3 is TGTGCCACCAGTGATTGGGCAGCACAAGAGACCCAGTACTTC.

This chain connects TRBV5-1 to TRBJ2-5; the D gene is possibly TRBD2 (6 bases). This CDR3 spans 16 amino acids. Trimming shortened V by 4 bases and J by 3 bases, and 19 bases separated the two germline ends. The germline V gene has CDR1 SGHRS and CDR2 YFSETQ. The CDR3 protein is CASSVEKLGGEETQYF. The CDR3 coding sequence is TGCGCCAGCAGCGTAGAAAAGTTGGGGGGAGAAGAGACCCAGTACTTC.

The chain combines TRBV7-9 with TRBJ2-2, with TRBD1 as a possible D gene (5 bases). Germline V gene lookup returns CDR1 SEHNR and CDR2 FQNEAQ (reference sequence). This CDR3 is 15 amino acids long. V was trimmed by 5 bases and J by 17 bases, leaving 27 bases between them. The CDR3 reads CASSPHTEASFGQFF. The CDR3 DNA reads TGTGCCAGCAGCCCCCACACTGAAGCCTCCTTTGGACAATTTTTT.

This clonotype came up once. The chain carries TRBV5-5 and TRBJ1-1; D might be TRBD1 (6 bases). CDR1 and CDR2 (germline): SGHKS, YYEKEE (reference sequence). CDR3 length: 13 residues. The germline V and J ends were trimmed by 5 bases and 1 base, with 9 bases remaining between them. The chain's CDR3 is CASSRTENTEAFF. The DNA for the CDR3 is TGTGCCAGCAGTCGGACAGAGAACACTGAAGCTTTCTTT.

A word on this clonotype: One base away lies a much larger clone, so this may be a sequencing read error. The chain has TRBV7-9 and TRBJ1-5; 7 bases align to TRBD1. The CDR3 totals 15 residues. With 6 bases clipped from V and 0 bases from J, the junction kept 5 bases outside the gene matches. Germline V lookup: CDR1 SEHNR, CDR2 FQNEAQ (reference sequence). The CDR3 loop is CASSPGTDSNQPQHF. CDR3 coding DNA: TGTGCCAGCAGTCCCGGGACAGATAGCAATCAGCCCCAGCATTTT.

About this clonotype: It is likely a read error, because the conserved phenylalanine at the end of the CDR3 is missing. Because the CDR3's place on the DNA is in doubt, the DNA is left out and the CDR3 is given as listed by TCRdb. This chain's CDR3 is CASSLVRGGNTDT. The V call is TRBV7-2, the J call TRBJ2-1; TRBD1 is taken as the D call from the table, unchecked against the DNA. Germline V gives CDR1 SGHTA, CDR2 FQGNSA. From its first to its last residue, the CDR3 has 13 amino acids.

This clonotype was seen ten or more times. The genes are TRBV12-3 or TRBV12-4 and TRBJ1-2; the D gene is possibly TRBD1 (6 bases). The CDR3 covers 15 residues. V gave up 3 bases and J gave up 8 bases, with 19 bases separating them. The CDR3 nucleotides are TGTGCCAGCAGTTTCGGGAACAGGGAAGGTCGAGGCTACACCTTC. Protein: CASSFGNREGRGYTF.

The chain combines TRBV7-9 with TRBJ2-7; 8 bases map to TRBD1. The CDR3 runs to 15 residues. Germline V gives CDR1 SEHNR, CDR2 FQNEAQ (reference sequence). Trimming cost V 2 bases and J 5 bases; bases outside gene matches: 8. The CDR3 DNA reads TGTGCCAGCAGCTTATCTCAGGGGGCTTTGGACGAGCAGTACTTC. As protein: CASSLSQGALDEQYF. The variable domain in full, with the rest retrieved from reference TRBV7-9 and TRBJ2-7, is DTGVSQNPRHKITKRGQNVTFRCDPISEHNRLYWYRQTLGQGPEFLTYFQNEAQLEKSRLLSDRFSAERPKGSFSTLEIQRTEQGDSAMYLCASSLSQGALDEQYFGPGTRLTVT.

The CDR3 protein is CASSVSEKSPLHF. The CDR3 region has the DNA TGTGCCAGCAGCGTAAGTGAGAAATCGCCCCTCCACTTT. The genes are TRBV7-2 and TRBJ1-6; no clear D. Germline lookup yields CDR1 SGHTA and CDR2 FQGNSA. V was cut by 5 bases and J by 13 bases, with 15 bases left in between. The CDR3 covers 13 residues. The full variable domain, in which reference TRBV7-2 and TRBJ1-6 provide the parts outside the CDR3, is GAGVSQSPSNKVTEKGKDVELRCDPISGHTALYWYRQSLGQGLEFLIYFQGNSAPDKSGLPSDRFSAERTGGSVSTLTIQRTQQEDSAVYLCASSVSEKSPLHFGNGTRLTVT.

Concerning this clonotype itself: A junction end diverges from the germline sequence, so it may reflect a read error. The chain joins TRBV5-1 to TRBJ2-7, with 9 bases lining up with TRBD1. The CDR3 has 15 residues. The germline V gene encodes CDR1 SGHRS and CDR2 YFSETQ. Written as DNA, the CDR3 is TGTGCCAGCAGCTTTCCGGGACAGGGAACGGGGGAGCAGTACTTC. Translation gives CASSFPGQGTGEQYF.

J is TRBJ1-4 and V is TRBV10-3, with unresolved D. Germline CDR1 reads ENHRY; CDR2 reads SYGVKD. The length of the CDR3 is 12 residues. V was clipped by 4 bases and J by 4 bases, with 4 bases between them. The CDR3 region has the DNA TGTGCCATCAGTGGCAGTAATGAAAAACTGTTTTTT. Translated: CAISGSNEKLFF.

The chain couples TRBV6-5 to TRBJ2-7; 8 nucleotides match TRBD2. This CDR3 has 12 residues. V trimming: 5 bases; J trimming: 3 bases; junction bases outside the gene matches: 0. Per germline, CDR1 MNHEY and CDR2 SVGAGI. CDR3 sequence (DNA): TGTGCCAGCAGTGGGACTAGCTACGAGCAGTACTTC. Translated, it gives CASSGTSYEQYF.

CDR3 coding DNA: TGCAGTGTTACTGAGCGAGGGCTGAACAATGAGCAGTTCTTC. This translates into CSVTERGLNNEQFF. V is TRBV29-1 and J is TRBJ2-1; weak D call: TRBD2 (5 bases). The CDR3 runs to 14 residues. Germline CDR1 SQVTM, CDR2 ANQGSEA.

The CDR3 is CASSTLNSPLHF. In DNA, the CDR3 is TGTGCCAGCAGTACTCTGAATTCACCCCTCCACTTT. The gene calls are TRBV12-3 or TRBV12-4 and TRBJ1-6; D unclear. V was trimmed by 5 bases and J by 7 bases, leaving 6 bases between them. The CDR3 runs to 12 residues.

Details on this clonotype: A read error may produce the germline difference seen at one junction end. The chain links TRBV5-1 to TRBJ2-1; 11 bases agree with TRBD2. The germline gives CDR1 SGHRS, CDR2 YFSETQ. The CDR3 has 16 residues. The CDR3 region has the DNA TGTGCCAGCGGACTACTAGCGGGGGACGTTCCCAATGAGCAGTTCTTC. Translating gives CASGLLAGDVPNEQFF.